These T cell receptor beta chains were read from a single sample in a study of breast tumors, draining lymph nodes, adjacent tissues. TCRdb passed the multiplex PCR reads through MiXCR, listing each CDR3 protein once. This sample has fewer than 80,000 distinct CDR3 sequences; 40% to 55% occur once, and the top ten carry 8.4%. The specimen was breast tumor tissue. The origin of the receptors is a female donor with breast cancer. Some clones in this sample may be carry-over from other donors' samples. Each CDR3 is given with its conserved first and last residue. The order of the fields is J gene, D gene, clone size, V gene, CDR3 DNA, CDR3 protein. The D gene is left open where the match is weak. Expanded clones are given a class, and other clones once, few, many or no size at all.

J gene: TRBJ2-7; D gene: TRBD2; clone size: many; V gene: TRBV7-6; CDR3 DNA: TGTGCCAGCAGCTTAGAATCAGGGAGGGTTAGCGAGCAGTACTTC; CDR3 protein: CASSLESGRVSEQYF
J gene: TRBJ2-7; D gene: -; clone size: -; V gene: TRBV20-1; CDR3 DNA: TGCAGTGCTAGGACGGGGGCGGGCGACGAGCAGTACTTC; CDR3 protein: CSARTGAGDEQYF
J gene: TRBJ2-3; D gene: TRBD2; clone size: many; V gene: TRBV27; CDR3 DNA: TGTGCCAGCAGTTTATCTAGGACTAGCGGGAACGCAGATACGCAGTATTTT; CDR3 protein: CASSLSRTSGNADTQYF
J gene: TRBJ1-2; D gene: -; clone size: many; V gene: TRBV6-1; CDR3 DNA: TGTGCCAGCAGTTATGGGGCTTATGGCTACACCTTC; CDR3 protein: CASSYGAYGYTF
J gene: TRBJ2-3; D gene: -; clone size: many; V gene: TRBV4-2; CDR3 DNA: TGTGCCAGCAGCCAATCCGGGGTTAGGGATTTT; CDR3 protein: CASSQSGVRDF
J gene: TRBJ2-5; D gene: -; clone size: many; V gene: TRBV20-1; CDR3 DNA: TGCAGTGCTTCTGGGGGGGCGACTACGGAGACCCAGTACTTC; CDR3 protein: CSASGGATTETQYF
J gene: TRBJ1-2; D gene: -; clone size: -; V gene: TRBV20-1; CDR3 DNA: TGCAGTGCTAGTAGCGGGAATGGCTACACCTTC; CDR3 protein: CSASSGNGYTF
J gene: TRBJ2-5; D gene: -; clone size: few; V gene: TRBV20-1; CDR3 DNA: TGCAGTGCTAGAGATACCCAGTACTTC; CDR3 protein: CSARDTQYF
J gene: TRBJ1-6; D gene: TRBD1; clone size: -; V gene: TRBV11-3; CDR3 DNA: TGTGCCAGCAGCTCACCCATTACAGGGGCTTCACCCCTCCACTTT; CDR3 protein: CASSSPITGASPLHF
J gene: TRBJ1-5; D gene: -; clone size: -; V gene: TRBV7-9; CDR3 DNA: TGTGCCAGCAGCCCTAGGGGTCCCCAGCATTTT; CDR3 protein: CASSPRGPQHF
J gene: TRBJ2-2; D gene: -; clone size: -; V gene: TRBV10-1; CDR3 DNA: TGCGCCAGCAGTGAGTTACGCGGGGAGCTGTTTTTT; CDR3 protein: CASSELRGELFF
J gene: TRBJ2-7; D gene: TRBD1; clone size: many; V gene: TRBV6-1; CDR3 DNA: TGTGCCAGCAGTGTAATATGGACAGGAGCCTCCTACGAGCAGTACTTC; CDR3 protein: CASSVIWTGASYEQYF
J gene: TRBJ2-5; D gene: -; clone size: once; V gene: TRBV6-5; CDR3 DNA: TGTGCCAGCAGTTCCCCAAGCGGCGAGACCCAGTACTTC; CDR3 protein: CASSSPSGETQYF
J gene: TRBJ2-3; D gene: -; clone size: many; V gene: TRBV11-2; CDR3 DNA: TGTGCCAGCAGCTTAGGTCTAGGGGGCACAGATACGCAGTATTTT; CDR3 protein: CASSLGLGGTDTQYF
J gene: TRBJ2-3; D gene: -; clone size: few; V gene: TRBV3-1; CDR3 DNA: TGTGCCAGCAGCCAGGGAGGTAGCCTCGGAGATACGCAGTATTTT; CDR3 protein: CASSQGGSLGDTQYF